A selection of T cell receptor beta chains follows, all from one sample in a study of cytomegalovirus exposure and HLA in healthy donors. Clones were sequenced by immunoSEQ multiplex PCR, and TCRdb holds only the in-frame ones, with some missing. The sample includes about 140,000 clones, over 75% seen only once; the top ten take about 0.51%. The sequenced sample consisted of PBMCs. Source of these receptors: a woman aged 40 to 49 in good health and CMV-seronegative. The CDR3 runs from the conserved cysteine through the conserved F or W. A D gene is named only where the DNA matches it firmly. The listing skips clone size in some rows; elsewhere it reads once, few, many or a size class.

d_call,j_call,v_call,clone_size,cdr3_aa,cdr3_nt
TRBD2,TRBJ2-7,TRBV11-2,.,CASSFGTSYEQYF,TGTGCCAGCAGCTTCGGGACTAGCTACGAGCAGTACTTC
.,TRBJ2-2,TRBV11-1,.,CASSLWLGVGTGELFF,TGTGCCAGCAGCTTATGGTTAGGGGTCGGCACCGGGGAGCTGTTTTTT
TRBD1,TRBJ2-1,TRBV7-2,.,CASSLDDRGFDNEQFF,TGTGCCAGCAGCTTAGATGACAGGGGGTTTGACAATGAGCAGTTCTTC
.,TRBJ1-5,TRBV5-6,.,CASSPGGERNSNQPQHF,TGTGCCAGCAGCCCAGGAGGTGAGAGGAATAGCAATCAGCCCCAGCATTTT
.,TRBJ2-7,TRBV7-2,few,CASSLITSRYSYEQYF,TGTGCCAGCAGCTTGATCACTAGTCGCTACTCCTACGAGCAGTACTTC
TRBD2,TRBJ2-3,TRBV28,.,CASSPGRRTDTQYF,TGTGCCAGCAGTCCCGGGAGGCGCACAGATACGCAGTATTTT
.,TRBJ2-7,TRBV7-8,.,CASSAPGNYEQYF,TGTGCCAGCAGTGCCCCAGGGAACTACGAGCAGTACTTC
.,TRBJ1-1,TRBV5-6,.,CASSLVPWGGQGTEAFF,TGTGCCAGCAGCTTGGTACCGTGGGGGGGGCAAGGAACTGAAGCTTTCTTT
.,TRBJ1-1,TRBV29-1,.,CSGVSPGEGDTEAFF,TGCAGCGGGGTTTCCCCTGGGGAGGGGGACACTGAAGCTTTCTTT
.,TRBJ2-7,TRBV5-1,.,CASSLDYYEQYF,TGCGCCAGCAGCTTGGATTACTACGAGCAGTACTTC
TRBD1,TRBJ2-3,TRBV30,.,CAWRVQGAMAPGDTQYF,TGTGCCTGGAGGGTACAGGGGGCCATGGCCCCTGGGGATACGCAGTATTTT
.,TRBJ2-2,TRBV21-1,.,CASSKGAVKNTGELFF,TGTGCCAGCAGCAAAGGGGCAGTGAAGAACACCGGGGAGCTGTTTTTT
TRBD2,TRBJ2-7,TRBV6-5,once,CASSFLTSGSYEQYF,TGTGCCAGCAGTTTCCTGACTAGCGGGAGTTACGAGCAGTACTTC
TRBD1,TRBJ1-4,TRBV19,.,CASSILETGAEKLFF,TGTGCCAGTAGTATATTGGAGACAGGGGCTGAAAAACTGTTTTTT
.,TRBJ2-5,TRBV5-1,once,CASSPGDTSQETQYF,TGCGCCAGCAGCCCGGGGGATACCTCCCAAGAGACCCAGTACTTC
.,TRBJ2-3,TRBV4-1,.,CASSQVGAQADTQYF,TGCGCCAGCAGCCAAGTAGGGGCGCAAGCAGATACGCAGTATTTT
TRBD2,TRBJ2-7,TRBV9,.,CASSVGPTSGSYEQYF,TGTGCCAGCAGCGTAGGCCCAACTAGCGGGAGCTACGAGCAGTACTTC
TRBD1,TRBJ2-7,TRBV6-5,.,CASGSTGQGFYEQYF,TGTGCCAGCGGGAGCACGGGACAGGGTTTTTACGAGCAGTACTTC
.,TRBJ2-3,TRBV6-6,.,CASNPASLASDTQYF,TGTGCCAGCAACCCTGCCAGTTTGGCATCAGATACGCAGTATTTT
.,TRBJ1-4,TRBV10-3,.,CAISAREDNEKLFF,TGTGCCATCAGTGCCAGGGAGGATAATGAAAAACTGTTTTTT
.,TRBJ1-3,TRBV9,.,CASSVSRGSGNTIYF,TGTGCCAGCAGCGTTTCCAGGGGTTCTGGAAACACCATATATTTT
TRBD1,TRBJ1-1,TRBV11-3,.,CASSLDLRQGDTEAFF,TGTGCCAGCAGCTTAGATCTAAGGCAGGGGGACACTGAAGCTTTCTTT
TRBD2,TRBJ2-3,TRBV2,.,CASAPGLAVDTQYF,TGTGCCAGCGCCCCGGGACTAGCAGTAGATACGCAGTATTTT
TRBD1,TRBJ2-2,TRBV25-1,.,CASNKGTGGFGELFF,TGTGCCAGCAACAAGGGGACAGGGGGCTTCGGGGAGCTGTTTTTT
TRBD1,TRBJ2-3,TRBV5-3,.,CARSQLAGTGWEDTQYF,TGTGCCAGAAGCCAGTTGGCGGGGACAGGGTGGGAAGATACGCAGTATTTT
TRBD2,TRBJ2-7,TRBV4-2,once,CASSQESGSFSYEQYF,TGTGCCAGCAGCCAAGAAAGCGGGAGTTTTTCCTACGAGCAGTACTTC
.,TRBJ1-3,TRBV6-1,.,CASSEGISGNTIYF,TGTGCCAGCAGTGAAGGTATCTCTGGAAACACCATATATTTT
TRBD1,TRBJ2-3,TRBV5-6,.,CASSPGQGAFGIRDTQYF,TGTGCCAGCAGCCCGGGACAGGGGGCGTTTGGAATTAGAGATACGCAGTATTTT
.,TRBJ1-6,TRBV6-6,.,CASSFQTPLHF,TGTGCCAGCAGTTTTCAAACACCCCTCCACTTT
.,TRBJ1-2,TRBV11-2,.,CASSSLQGYYGYTF,TGTGCCAGCAGCTCCCTACAGGGCTACTATGGCTACACCTTC
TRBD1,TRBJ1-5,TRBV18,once,CASSQGADQPQHF,TGTGCCAGCTCACAGGGGGCCGATCAGCCCCAGCATTTT
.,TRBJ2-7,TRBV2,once,CASSLTGYEQYF,TGTGCCAGCAGCCTGACGGGCTACGAGCAGTACTTC
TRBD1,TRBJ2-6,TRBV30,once,CACGTGSSGANVLTF,TGTGCCTGTGGGACAGGGAGCTCTGGGGCCAACGTCCTGACTTTC
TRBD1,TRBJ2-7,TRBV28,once,CASRRQGTDEQYF,TGTGCCAGCAGGCGACAGGGTACGGACGAGCAGTACTTC
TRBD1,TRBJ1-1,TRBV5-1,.,CASSLRQGTHTEAFF,TGCGCCAGCAGCTTGAGACAGGGAACTCATACCGAAGCTTTCTTT
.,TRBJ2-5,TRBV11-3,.,CASSLGGGQETQYF,TGTGCCAGCAGCTTAGGAGGGGGCCAAGAGACCCAGTACTTC
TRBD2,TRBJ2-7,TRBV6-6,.,CASSTGLAGEEEQYF,TGTGCCAGCAGTACAGGACTAGCGGGAGAGGAAGAGCAGTACTTC
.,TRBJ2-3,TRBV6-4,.,CASSGQHTDTQYF,TGTGCCAGCAGTGGACAACACACAGATACGCAGTATTTT
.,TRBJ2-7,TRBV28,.,CASRVASSYEQYF,TGTGCCAGTCGGGTAGCGAGTTCCTACGAGCAGTACTTC
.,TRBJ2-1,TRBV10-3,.,CAISESRNTGSSYNEQFF,TGTGCCATCAGTGAATCCCGCAATACGGGGAGCTCCTACAATGAGCAGTTCTTC
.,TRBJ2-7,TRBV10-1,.,CASSTGAGIPYEQYF,TGCGCCAGCAGTACAGGGGCGGGAATACCCTACGAGCAGTACTTC
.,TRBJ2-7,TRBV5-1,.,CASSLDLHEQYF,TGCGCCAGCAGCTTGGATCTACACGAGCAGTACTTC
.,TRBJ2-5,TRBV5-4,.,CASSLGLEETQYF,TGTGCCAGCAGCCTGGGACTGGAAGAGACCCAGTACTTC
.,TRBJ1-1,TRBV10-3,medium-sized,CAIQGSTEAFF,TGTGCCATCCAGGGTTCCACTGAAGCTTTCTTT
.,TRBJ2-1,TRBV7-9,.,CASSGGIAYWSEQFF,TGTGCCAGCAGCGGCGGGATTGCCTATTGGAGTGAGCAGTTCTTC
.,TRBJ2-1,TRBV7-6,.,CASSLAGNGKQFF,TGTGCCAGCAGCTTAGCAGGGAACGGGAAGCAGTTCTTC
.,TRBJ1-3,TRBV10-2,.,CASGPGNPGNTIYF,TGCGCCTCCGGTCCAGGGAATCCCGGAAACACCATATATTTT
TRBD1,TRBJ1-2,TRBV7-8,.,CASSRPGQGNYGYTF,TGTGCCAGCAGCCGCCCGGGACAGGGTAACTATGGCTACACCTTC
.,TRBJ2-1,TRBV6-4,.,CASGETRYNEQFF,TGTGCCAGCGGTGAGACTAGATACAATGAGCAGTTCTTC
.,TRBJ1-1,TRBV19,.,CASSLRSHAAPGTEAFF,TGTGCCAGTAGTCTTAGATCTCATGCGGCCCCGGGCACTGAAGCTTTCTTT
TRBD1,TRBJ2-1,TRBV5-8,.,CASSLALKMTGYNEQFF,TGTGCCAGCAGCTTGGCCCTAAAAATGACAGGGTACAATGAGCAGTTCTTC
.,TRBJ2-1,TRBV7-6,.,CASSLSDEQFF,TGTGCCAGCAGCTTATCCGATGAGCAGTTCTTC
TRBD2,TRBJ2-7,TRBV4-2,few,CASSQGREASYEQYF,TGTGCCAGCAGCCAAGGGCGGGAGGCTTCCTACGAGCAGTACTTC
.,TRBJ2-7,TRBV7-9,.,CSSSLGAVYEQYF,TGTTCCAGCAGCTTGGGGGCGGTCTACGAGCAGTACTTC
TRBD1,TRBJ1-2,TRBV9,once,CASSTRQGRIYGYTF,TGTGCCAGCAGCACCCGACAGGGAAGAATCTATGGCTACACCTTC
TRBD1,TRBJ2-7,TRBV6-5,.,CASTGQGPYEQYF,TGTGCCAGCACCGGACAGGGTCCCTACGAGCAGTACTTC